These T cell receptor beta chains were read from a single sample in a study of T cells in Graves' hyperthyroidism and ophthalmopathy. TCRdb re-called the multiplex PCR reads through MiXCR, storing one row per CDR3 protein. The repertoire holds approximately 320,000 distinct CDR3 sequences, with approximately 15% as singletons. Sequenced: blood. All receptors come from a man younger than 45 with Graves' hyperthyroidism. Each CDR3 is given with its conserved first and last residue. Fields, in order: J gene, D gene, clone size, V gene, CDR3 protein, CDR3 DNA. D genes are given only for firm matches. Clone size appears in some rows only: once, few, many, or a class for an expanded clone.

TRBJ2-5,NA,once,TRBV29-1,CSVVARYQETQYF,TGCAGCGTTGTGGCCAGATACCAAGAGACCCAGTACTTC
TRBJ2-5,NA,many,TRBV5-1,CASSLDLVRGPLDF,TGCGCCAGCAGCTTGGATTTGGTGCGAGGGCCGCTCGACTTC
TRBJ1-1,NA,NA,TRBV19,CASSIGQIEAFF,TGTGCCAGTAGTATAGGACAGATTGAAGCTTTCTTT
TRBJ1-5,NA,NA,TRBV6-1,CATARTRGQPQHF,TGTGCCACCGCCCGAACAAGGGGTCAGCCCCAGCATTTT
TRBJ2-3,TRBD2,many,TRBV7-8,CASSFTSGSMPDTQYF,TGTGCCAGCAGCTTCACTAGCGGGAGTATGCCAGATACGCAGTATTTT
TRBJ2-3,NA,NA,TRBV7-2,CASSSNLRDTQYF,TGTGCCAGCAGCTCGAACTTGAGAGATACGCAGTATTTT
TRBJ2-1,NA,few,TRBV12-3/TRBV12-4,CASSLAMGAYNEQFF,TGTGCCAGCTCCCTCGCGATGGGGGCCTACAATGAGCAGTTCTTC
TRBJ2-5,NA,NA,TRBV28,CASSSRREWEETQYF,TGTGCCAGCAGCTCAAGACGGGAGTGGGAAGAGACCCAGTACTTC
TRBJ1-5,NA,many,TRBV7-8,CASSGIYQPQHF,TGTGCCAGCAGCGGGATTTATCAGCCCCAGCATTTT
TRBJ2-1,TRBD2,many,TRBV6-6,CASSYSTSGNNEQFF,TGTGCCAGCAGTTACTCGACTAGCGGGAACAATGAGCAGTTCTTC
TRBJ2-3,TRBD2,many,TRBV20-1,CSASTSGRTDTQYF,TGCAGTGCTTCGACTAGCGGGAGAACAGATACGCAGTATTTT
TRBJ2-5,NA,NA,TRBV25-1,CASSESLRLEAWGETQYF,TGTGCCAGCAGTGAATCTCTCAGGCTAGAAGCGTGGGGGGAGACCCAGTACTTC
TRBJ2-1,TRBD2,few,TRBV4-1,CASSHGLAGAEQFF,TGCGCCAGCAGCCATGGACTAGCGGGAGCGGAGCAGTTCTTC
TRBJ2-1,NA,many,TRBV27,CASRQGYNEQFF,TGTGCCAGCAGGCAAGGCTACAATGAGCAGTTCTTC
TRBJ1-3,NA,once,TRBV14,CASSQAWGSGNTIYF,TGTGCCAGCAGCCAAGCTTGGGGTTCTGGAAACACCATATATTTT
TRBJ2-7,NA,many,TRBV20-1,CSAPGAGTRPYEQYF,TGCAGTGCACCCGGGGCCGGGACGAGGCCCTACGAGCAGTACTTC
TRBJ2-3,TRBD2,many,TRBV3-1,CASSPRLAGDTQYF,TGTGCCAGCAGCCCCAGGCTAGCGGGAGATACGCAGTATTTT
TRBJ1-5,NA,few,TRBV4-1,CASSQDRLYQPQHF,TGCGCCAGCAGCCAAGATCGGCTTTATCAGCCCCAGCATTTT
TRBJ1-5,NA,NA,TRBV19,CASRSPQGFQPQHF,TGTGCCAGTAGAAGCCCACAGGGCTTTCAGCCCCAGCATTTT
TRBJ2-5,TRBD1,many,TRBV7-9,CASSLLQGQETQYF,TGTGCCAGCAGCTTACTACAGGGGCAGGAGACCCAGTACTTC
TRBJ1-4,TRBD1,few,TRBV6-1,CASTVHPRGANEKLFF,TGTGCCAGCACGGTACACCCCAGGGGGGCTAATGAAAAACTGTTTTTT
TRBJ1-2,NA,many,TRBV18,CASSSRVGRAQANYGYTF,TGTGCCAGCTCGTCGCGAGTGGGACGGGCCCAAGCTAACTATGGCTACACCTTC
TRBJ2-6,NA,NA,TRBV5-8,CASSWEISGANVLTF,TGTGCCAGCAGCTGGGAGATCTCTGGGGCCAACGTCCTGACTTTC
TRBJ2-2,NA,many,TRBV28,CASSTPTGELFF,TGTGCCAGCAGCACCCCCACCGGGGAGCTGTTTTTT
TRBJ2-7,TRBD1,many,TRBV10-3,CAISPGQDEQYF,TGTGCCATCAGCCCCGGACAGGACGAGCAGTACTTC
TRBJ2-3,TRBD2,few,TRBV24-1,CATTPGTSGTDTQYF,TGTGCCACCACCCCCGGGACTAGCGGCACAGATACGCAGTATTTT
TRBJ1-2,NA,NA,TRBV20-1,CSARVRDGYGYTF,TGCAGTGCTAGAGTAAGGGACGGCTATGGCTACACCTTC
TRBJ2-7,NA,many,TRBV10-3,CAISDLPASSYEQYF,TGTGCCATCAGTGATCTGCCGGCCAGCTCCTACGAGCAGTACTTC
TRBJ2-1,NA,many,TRBV11-3,CASSSRLFNEQFF,TGTGCCAGCAGCTCTAGATTGTTCAATGAGCAGTTCTTC
TRBJ2-7,NA,many,TRBV5-1,CASSLAVGQTYEQYF,TGCGCCAGCAGCTTAGCCGTGGGACAAACCTACGAGCAGTACTTC
TRBJ2-5,TRBD1,few,TRBV12-3/TRBV12-4,CASSFRGRETQYF,TGTGCCAGCAGTTTCAGGGGGCGGGAGACCCAGTACTTC
TRBJ1-5,NA,few,TRBV30,CAWSIGDRIQPQHF,TGTGCCTGGAGTATCGGAGACAGAATTCAGCCCCAGCATTTT
TRBJ2-5,NA,NA,TRBV19,CASRAILRDSMYF,TGTGCCAGTAGAGCGATCCTCCGGGACTCGATGTACTTC
TRBJ1-6,TRBD1,NA,TRBV28,CASSLSTGTFATLHF,TGTGCCAGCAGCCTGTCGACAGGGACATTTGCGACCCTCCACTTT
TRBJ2-7,TRBD1,NA,TRBV6-5,CASSYKGRGNEQYF,TGTGCCAGCAGTTACAAGGGCAGGGGGAACGAGCAGTACTTC
TRBJ1-1,NA,few,TRBV6-1,CASRPRGMNTEAFF,TGTGCCAGCAGACCGAGGGGGATGAACACTGAAGCTTTCTTT
TRBJ2-7,NA,NA,TRBV27,CASSSPARRHEQYF,TGTGCCAGCAGTTCCCCTGCGAGACGCCACGAGCAGTACTTC
TRBJ2-1,NA,NA,TRBV30,CAWRPLGNEQFF,TGTGCCTGGAGGCCCCTAGGCAATGAGCAGTTCTTC
TRBJ1-1,NA,few,TRBV7-9,CASSSSQQAFF,TGTGCCAGCAGCTCCTCACAGCAAGCTTTCTTT
TRBJ2-7,NA,many,TRBV7-3,CASSLFGGDEQYF,TGTGCCAGCAGCTTATTTGGGGGCGACGAGCAGTACTTC
TRBJ2-3,NA,many,TRBV10-2,CASRGGTAHTDTQYF,TGCGCCAGCAGGGGCGGAACAGCCCACACAGATACGCAGTATTTT
TRBJ2-1,NA,few,TRBV9,CASSVEGGAGVYNEQFF,TGTGCCAGCAGCGTAGAAGGTGGGGCAGGAGTCTACAATGAGCAGTTCTTC
TRBJ2-5,NA,many,TRBV29-1,CSVEGGSWETQYF,TGCAGCGTTGAAGGGGGGTCCTGGGAGACCCAGTACTTC
TRBJ1-3,NA,many,TRBV2,CASSEVRNTIYF,TGTGCCAGCAGTGAAGTTAGAAACACCATATATTTT
TRBJ2-7,NA,many,TRBV5-1,CASGRGSPGYEQYF,TGCGCCAGCGGGCGAGGGAGTCCCGGCTACGAGCAGTACTTC
TRBJ1-1,NA,NA,TRBV7-9,CASSLATNTEAFF,TGTGCCAGCAGCTTAGCCACTAACACTGAAGCTTTCTTT
TRBJ2-7,NA,many,TRBV20-1,CSAREGGSYEQYF,TGCAGTGCTAGAGAAGGGGGCTCCTACGAGCAGTACTTC
TRBJ2-1,NA,NA,TRBV3-1,CASSQDSGVWNEQFF,TGTGCCAGCAGCCAAGATTCGGGAGTGTGGAATGAGCAGTTCTTC
TRBJ2-1,TRBD2,NA,TRBV27,CASSLSTSGRSSEQFF,TGTGCCAGCAGTTTATCGACTAGCGGGAGATCTAGTGAGCAGTTCTTC
TRBJ2-7,NA,NA,TRBV5-8,CASSLFDREQYF,TGTGCCAGCAGCTTGTTCGACCGCGAGCAGTACTTC